This TCR beta chain derives from a study of beta chain features in type 1 diabetes. This clone appeared a few times. The target antigen is unknown. Germline CDR1 reads KGHSH; CDR2 reads LQKENI. This CDR3 comprises 17 residues. V shed 4 bases and J 4 bases; nucleotides not matched to a gene: 13. Study conclusions and caveats: People with Type 1 diabetes carried modestly yet significantly shorter TCRB CDR3s in all four CD4+ subsets. Among patients, naive, central memory and Treg TCRB repertoires appeared more similar than among healthy donors.

Expressed TCRB transcripts were sequenced, since all the RNA that had been isolated was reverse transcribed. TCRdb's copy holds only in-frame clones and misses some; the assay was immunoSEQ multiplex PCR. The table shows roughly 330,000 clones, with approximately 13% occurring only once. Via the markers CD45RO/CCR7/CD25/CD127/CD95/CD27, stem cell-like memory, regulatory, central memory and naive CD4+ cells were sorted. Without exception, sorted populations had purity beyond 95%. This sequence originates from a woman under 30 with type 1 diabetes. Specimen: naive CD4+ T cells from blood. This chain connects TRBV18 to TRBJ1-2; 9 bases are shared with TRBD1. The CDR3 spells CASSRTGAASRGYGYTF. CDR3 DNA sequence: TGTGCCAGCTCACGGACAGGGGCAGCCTCCCGCGGCTATGGCTACACCTTC.